This T cell receptor beta chain stems from a study of cytomegalovirus exposure and HLA in healthy donors. This clone showed up just once. Its target is unknown. Study findings and constraints: Likely technical artifact: a cluster of highly shared sequence variants. It was shown in a later analysis that HLA-associated TCR beta chains were more clonally expanded than other, equally common chains.

Germline V gives CDR1 SGHNT, CDR2 YYREEE (reference sequence). With 0 bases removed from V and 4 bases from J, the gap between germline ends came to 10 bases. The CDR3 has 15 residues. The primer mix had 60 Vbeta and 13 Jbeta primers. The method was immunoSEQ multiplex PCR; TCRdb's version includes in-frame clones alone and lacks a portion of them. The table includes about 250,000 clones, roughly 80% detected once. Material for sequencing was PBMCs. J is TRBJ2-2 and V is TRBV5-4; TRBD2 is a possible D gene (5 bases). This TCR came from a girl aged 2-9 years in good health and CMV-seronegative. CDR3 amino acids: CASSLVREGTGELFF. The CDR3 DNA is TGTGCCAGCAGCTTGGTGAGGGAAGGCACCGGGGAGCTGTTTTTT.